The rows below give T cell receptor beta chains drawn from one sample of a study of T cell responses to AZD1222 COVID-19 vaccine. Only in-frame clones appear in the TCRdb table, and some are missing; sequencing was by immunoSEQ multiplex PCR. The table has approximately 130,000 clones, more than 85% seen once. The source material was peripheral blood, sampled on day 0 of AZD1222 vaccination. These receptors originate from an adult in good health. CDR3s include the opening cysteine and the closing phenylalanine or tryptophan. The D gene is left open where the match is weak. Rows may omit the clone size; those that give it use once, few, many or a size class.

D	size	V	J	DNA	CDR3
.	few	TRBV7-2	TRBJ2-2	TGTGCCAGCAGTGGGCGTGTCACCGGGGAGCTGTTTTTT	CASSGRVTGELFF
.	.	TRBV28	TRBJ2-5	TGTGCCAGCAGTTTGCAACAGGGGACCCAGTACTTC	CASSLQQGTQYF
TRBD2	.	TRBV7-9	TRBJ2-1	TGTGCCAGCAGCTTCTATAGCGGGAGGGGGAGCTCCTACAATGAGCAGTTCTTC	CASSFYSGRGSSYNEQFF
TRBD2	.	TRBV6-2/TRBV6-3	TRBJ2-7	TGTGCCAGCAGTTACGCTAGCGGGAGAGTATTCGACGAGCAGTACTTC	CASSYASGRVFDEQYF
TRBD1	once	TRBV7-3	TRBJ2-3	TGTGCCAGCAGCCTTAGACAGGGCCGTGGGTACACAGATACGCAGTATTTT	CASSLRQGRGYTDTQYF
.	.	TRBV2	TRBJ2-5	TGTGCCAGCGGGATTATTCAAGAGACCCAGTACTTC	CASGIIQETQYF
.	.	TRBV5-1	TRBJ2-7	TGCGCCAGCAGCCCCCAGGGTGGTAGATACGAGCAGTACTTC	CASSPQGGRYEQYF
TRBD2	.	TRBV5-4	TRBJ2-7	TGTGCCAGCAGCCTAGCGGGGGTATACGAGCAGTACTTC	CASSLAGVYEQYF
.	.	TRBV27	TRBJ2-3	TGTGCCAGCAGTTTATATGCTAGCGTAACTAGCACAGATACGCAGTATTTT	CASSLYASVTSTDTQYF
.	.	TRBV15	TRBJ1-2	TGTGCCACCAGCAGTACACAGGTTTATGGCTACACCTTC	CATSSTQVYGYTF
TRBD2	.	TRBV7-2	TRBJ2-5	TGTGCCAGCAAAATTAGCGGGGGCCGAGAGACCCAGTACTTC	CASKISGGRETQYF
.	.	TRBV4-2	TRBJ1-5	TGTGCCAGCAGCCAAAGTCGACAGGCCAGCAATCAGCCCCAGCATTTT	CASSQSRQASNQPQHF
TRBD1	.	TRBV10-3	TRBJ1-3	TGTGCCATCACCCTGGGACAGGGCCCGGGAAACACCATATATTTT	CAITLGQGPGNTIYF
.	.	TRBV29-1	TRBJ2-4	TGCAGCGTTGAAGATCTCGGTGGTAACAAAAACATTCAGTACTTC	CSVEDLGGNKNIQYF
.	.	TRBV9	TRBJ2-5	TGTGCCAGCAGCTCCCAATGGGGCCAAGAGACCCAGTACTTC	CASSSQWGQETQYF
TRBD2	.	TRBV4-1	TRBJ2-1	TGCGCCAGCAGCCAACCCCTAGGGGCACTAGCGGGAGGGAGGGATGAGCAGTTCTTC	CASSQPLGALAGGRDEQFF
.	.	TRBV9	TRBJ1-1	TGTGCCAGCAGCAGCCAGTTGAACACTGAAGCTTTCTTT	CASSSQLNTEAFF
TRBD1	.	TRBV29-1	TRBJ1-2	TGCAGCGTTTGGAACAGGGGATATGGCTACACCTTC	CSVWNRGYGYTF
.	.	TRBV28	TRBJ1-2	TGTGCCAGCAGTTTAGGGTACTATGGCTACACCTTC	CASSLGYYGYTF
TRBD1	.	TRBV18	TRBJ1-2	TGTGCCAGCTCCCTTAACAGGGGGCATCTGGGTGGCTACACCTTC	CASSLNRGHLGGYTF
TRBD1	.	TRBV6-5	TRBJ1-1	TGTGCCAGCAGTCACCGGGACAGGGCTGAAGCTTTCTTT	CASSHRDRAEAFF
TRBD2	.	TRBV7-9	TRBJ2-2	TGTGCCAGCGAACCTAGCGGGAGAAAGAGGAGCACCGGGGAGCTGTTTTTT	CASEPSGRKRSTGELFF
.	once	TRBV18	TRBJ1-1	TGTGCCAGCTCACCACCAACAGGGAAGGGGACTGAAGCTTTCTTT	CASSPPTGKGTEAFF
TRBD1	.	TRBV27	TRBJ2-7	TGTGCCAGCAGTTTATTACGGACAGGGACATTGGGCGAGCAGTACTTC	CASSLLRTGTLGEQYF
.	.	TRBV5-4	TRBJ2-5	TGTGCCAGCAGCGGGGGGACAAGAGGAGAGACCCAGTACTTC	CASSGGTRGETQYF
TRBD2	.	TRBV19	TRBJ2-7	TGTGCCAGTAGTATAGGAGCGGGATCCTACGAGCAGTACTTC	CASSIGAGSYEQYF
TRBD1	once	TRBV6-2/TRBV6-3	TRBJ1-1	TGTGCCAGCAGTTCGCCCACAGGGGTTTGGACTGAAGCTTTCTTT	CASSSPTGVWTEAFF
.	.	TRBV3-1/TRBV3-2	TRBJ2-4	TGTGCCAGCAGCCCGCAGTCCAGGGGGGGAAACATTCAGTACTTC	CASSPQSRGGNIQYF
TRBD2	.	TRBV7-3	TRBJ2-3	TGTGCCAGCAGCACAGCGGGGGAGGTAACAGATACGCAGTATTTT	CASSTAGEVTDTQYF
TRBD1	.	TRBV18	TRBJ2-5	TGTGCCAGCTCACCACCGCAGGGGGCACGGTCAGGGGAGACCCAGTACTTC	CASSPPQGARSGETQYF
TRBD2	.	TRBV6-4	TRBJ2-2	TGTGCCAGCAGCCCGCTAGCGGGCGGTGGGAACACCGGGGAGCTGTTTTTT	CASSPLAGGGNTGELFF
.	.	TRBV6-2/TRBV6-3	TRBJ1-4	TGTGCCAGCAGCGATCCACGTCGGGCTGCCCGGGATGGTGAAAAACTGTTTTTT	CASSDPRRAARDGEKLFF
.	.	TRBV12-5	TRBJ1-2	TGTGCTAGTGGTTTGACCCGACAGTTTGGCTATGGCTACACCTTC	CASGLTRQFGYGYTF
.	.	TRBV10-3	TRBJ1-5	TGTGCCACCCAAGGGAATAGCAATCAGCCCCAGCATTTT	CATQGNSNQPQHF
.	.	TRBV3-1/TRBV3-2	TRBJ2-7	TGTGCCAGCAGCCAAGACTGGGACACCTCCTACGAGCAGTACTTC	CASSQDWDTSYEQYF
TRBD1	.	TRBV7-9	TRBJ1-4	TGTGCCAGCAGCCCTACAGGGGCTAATGAAAAACTGTTTTTT	CASSPTGANEKLFF
TRBD1	.	TRBV19	TRBJ1-1	TGTGCCAGTTTGGGACAGCAAAACACTGAAGCTTTCTTT	CASLGQQNTEAFF
.	.	TRBV28	TRBJ1-5	TGTGCCAGCCTGATCGGGAATCAGCCCCAGCATTTT	CASLIGNQPQHF
.	.	TRBV27	TRBJ2-7	TGTGCCAGCTCCAGTGTAGGCGACGAGCAGTACTTC	CASSSVGDEQYF
.	.	TRBV7-2	TRBJ1-3	TGTGCCAGCAGCTTTGGAGACACCATATATTTT	CASSFGDTIYF
.	medium-sized	TRBV12-3/TRBV12-4	TRBJ1-2	TGTGCCAGCAGTTTGGGGGCCTATGGCTACACCTTC	CASSLGAYGYTF
.	once	TRBV18	TRBJ2-7	TGTGCCAGCTCAAGGTCTAGGGAAGCGGAGAAAATCTACGAGCAGTACTTC	CASSRSREAEKIYEQYF
TRBD1	.	TRBV30	TRBJ2-7	TGTGCCTGGAGCCTGGGACAGGGGGACGAGCAGTACTTC	CAWSLGQGDEQYF
.	.	TRBV6-1	TRBJ1-6	TGTGCCAGCAGTGAACGGGGGGCGCATAATTCACCCCTCCACTTT	CASSERGAHNSPLHF
.	once	TRBV11-2	TRBJ2-7	TGTGCCAGCAGCCTTCTTTCTCTTAGCTCCTACGAGCAGTACTTC	CASSLLSLSSYEQYF
.	.	TRBV4-3	TRBJ1-6	TGCGCCAGCAGCCAAGATAGGGGTAAGACTAGGTCACCCCTCCACTTT	CASSQDRGKTRSPLHF
.	.	TRBV24-1	TRBJ2-1	TGTGCCACCAGTGATAAAAGGCGCTCCTACAATGAGCAGTTCTTC	CATSDKRRSYNEQFF
.	.	TRBV15	TRBJ1-1	TGTGCCACCAGCCCCCGGGCAGCATACACTGAAGCTTTCTTT	CATSPRAAYTEAFF
.	.	TRBV6-5	TRBJ2-1	TGTGCCAGCAGTTATAGGACGTACAATGAGCAGTTCTTC	CASSYRTYNEQFF
TRBD1	.	TRBV27	TRBJ1-6	TGTGCCAGCAGTTGGGACAGGGTCAATTCACCCCTCCACTTT	CASSWDRVNSPLHF
.	few	TRBV12-3/TRBV12-4	TRBJ1-2	TGTGCCAGCAGTGAGGCGGCTAACTATGGCTACACCTTC	CASSEAANYGYTF
.	.	TRBV6-6	TRBJ1-1	TGTGCCAGCAGTGGCTCTACTGAAGCTTTCTTT	CASSGSTEAFF
.	.	TRBV6-2/TRBV6-3	TRBJ1-4	TGTGCCAGCAGTTCCCCGGGGGGTACTAATGAAAAACTGTTTTTT	CASSSPGGTNEKLFF